Listed below are T cell receptor beta chains from one sample, sequenced in a study of blood T cell repertoires in COVID-19. Repertoires were generated with immunoSEQ multiplex PCR, while TCRdb's copy carries only in-frame clones and drops some. The sample includes some 210,000 clones, around 82% of them seen just once. The sequenced sample was PBMCs or T cells enriched from blood (not recorded which). The receptor set was obtained from a man between 25 and 39 years old with acute COVID-19. The CDR3 runs from the conserved cysteine through the conserved F or W. Each record gives: J gene, V gene, D gene, clone size, CDR3 DNA, CDR3 protein. D genes are given only for firm matches. Rows give clone size only sometimes, using once, few, many, or a class for an expanded clone.

j_call: TRBJ1-1; v_call: TRBV7-3; d_call: TRBD1; clone_size: .; cdr3_nt: TGTGCCAGCAGCTTATTGGGACAGGGTAACACTGAAGCTTTCTTT; cdr3_aa: CASSLLGQGNTEAFF
j_call: TRBJ2-3; v_call: TRBV2; d_call: .; clone_size: .; cdr3_nt: TGTGCCAGTACAGGAGAAGTCACAGATACGCAGTATTTT; cdr3_aa: CASTGEVTDTQYF
j_call: TRBJ2-1; v_call: TRBV3-1/TRBV3-2; d_call: .; clone_size: .; cdr3_nt: TGTGCCAGCAGCCATGACAGGGAGCAGTTCTTC; cdr3_aa: CASSHDREQFF
j_call: TRBJ2-1; v_call: TRBV11-2; d_call: .; clone_size: .; cdr3_nt: TGTGCCAGCAGCTTAATCGCCGGGGGCAATGAGCAGTTCTTC; cdr3_aa: CASSLIAGGNEQFF
j_call: TRBJ2-6; v_call: TRBV18; d_call: .; clone_size: .; cdr3_nt: TGTGCCAGCTCACCCACTTTTGGGGCCAACGTCCTGACTTTC; cdr3_aa: CASSPTFGANVLTF
j_call: TRBJ1-5; v_call: TRBV24-1; d_call: .; clone_size: .; cdr3_nt: TGTGCCACCAGTGATTTTTTCCTTTATAGCAATCAGCCCCAGCATTTT; cdr3_aa: CATSDFFLYSNQPQHF
j_call: TRBJ2-1; v_call: TRBV19; d_call: TRBD2; clone_size: .; cdr3_nt: TGTGCCAGTACCTCGACTAGCGGGGGGGCCCGGGAGCAGTTCTTC; cdr3_aa: CASTSTSGGAREQFF
j_call: TRBJ2-7; v_call: TRBV5-6; d_call: .; clone_size: .; cdr3_nt: TGTGCCAGCAGCTCACAGGGTACCTCTTACGAGCAGTACTTC; cdr3_aa: CASSSQGTSYEQYF
j_call: TRBJ2-2; v_call: TRBV25-1; d_call: TRBD2; clone_size: few; cdr3_nt: TGTGCCAGCAGTCCCCCACTAGCGGGGGGCCGGAGCGGGGAGCTGTTTTTT; cdr3_aa: CASSPPLAGGRSGELFF
j_call: TRBJ2-3; v_call: TRBV5-1; d_call: .; clone_size: .; cdr3_nt: TGCGCCAGCAGCTTGAGGGGCACACACACAGATACGCAGTATTTT; cdr3_aa: CASSLRGTHTDTQYF
j_call: TRBJ1-1; v_call: TRBV11-2; d_call: .; clone_size: .; cdr3_nt: TGTGCCAGCAGCTTAGACAGATTAGCCCCGGAAGCTTTCTTT; cdr3_aa: CASSLDRLAPEAFF
j_call: TRBJ2-5; v_call: TRBV7-9; d_call: .; clone_size: once; cdr3_nt: TGTGCCAGCAGCCCCGGGGTGACCCAGTACTTC; cdr3_aa: CASSPGVTQYF
j_call: TRBJ1-3; v_call: TRBV15; d_call: TRBD1; clone_size: few; cdr3_nt: TGTGCCACCAGCAGGGGACAGAACTCTGGAAACACCATATATTTT; cdr3_aa: CATSRGQNSGNTIYF
j_call: TRBJ1-3; v_call: TRBV6-5; d_call: .; clone_size: .; cdr3_nt: TGTGCCAGCAGTTACTCGAAGGGAGCTGGAAACACCATATATTTT; cdr3_aa: CASSYSKGAGNTIYF
j_call: TRBJ2-2; v_call: TRBV7-3; d_call: .; clone_size: once; cdr3_nt: TGTGCCAGCAGCCGTCAGGGAATGAACGGGGAGCTGTTTTTT; cdr3_aa: CASSRQGMNGELFF
j_call: TRBJ2-2; v_call: TRBV10-3; d_call: .; clone_size: .; cdr3_nt: TGTGCCATCAGTGTTTGGACAACCACCGGGGAGCTGTTTTTT; cdr3_aa: CAISVWTTTGELFF
j_call: TRBJ2-3; v_call: TRBV6-1; d_call: TRBD2; clone_size: .; cdr3_nt: TGTGCCAGCAGTGAAATAGCGGGGGGGGGAGGCACAGATACGCAGTATTTT; cdr3_aa: CASSEIAGGGGTDTQYF
j_call: TRBJ1-4; v_call: TRBV7-9; d_call: TRBD1; clone_size: few; cdr3_nt: TGTGCCAGTGGACTGGGGGACAGGGGAAATGAAAAACTGTTTTTT; cdr3_aa: CASGLGDRGNEKLFF
j_call: TRBJ1-6; v_call: TRBV28; d_call: .; clone_size: .; cdr3_nt: TGTGCCAGCAGTATAGACAGGCCTAATTCACCCCTCCACTTT; cdr3_aa: CASSIDRPNSPLHF
j_call: TRBJ2-7; v_call: TRBV7-9; d_call: .; clone_size: .; cdr3_nt: TGTGCCAGCGGGCAGGCCCATTACGAGCAGTACTTC; cdr3_aa: CASGQAHYEQYF
j_call: TRBJ1-4; v_call: TRBV30; d_call: .; clone_size: .; cdr3_nt: TGTGCCTGGAGTCAGGTTGAAAAACTGTTTTTT; cdr3_aa: CAWSQVEKLFF
j_call: TRBJ1-2; v_call: TRBV7-2; d_call: TRBD1; clone_size: .; cdr3_nt: TGTGCCAGCAGCTTAGGGGGGACAGGTTATGGCTACACCTTC; cdr3_aa: CASSLGGTGYGYTF
j_call: TRBJ2-7; v_call: TRBV29-1; d_call: .; clone_size: few; cdr3_nt: TGCAGCGTCGAAGTTTCGGGATTCGGCGAGCAGTACTTC; cdr3_aa: CSVEVSGFGEQYF
j_call: TRBJ1-2; v_call: TRBV5-4; d_call: TRBD1; clone_size: .; cdr3_nt: TGTGCCAGCAGCGCGGGACAGGGCGTCCGAGGTGCTAACTATGGCTACACCTTC; cdr3_aa: CASSAGQGVRGANYGYTF
j_call: TRBJ2-2; v_call: TRBV19; d_call: .; clone_size: once; cdr3_nt: TGTGCCAGTGCGCGGGGAGTGGTGAACACCGGGGAGCTGTTTTTT; cdr3_aa: CASARGVVNTGELFF
j_call: TRBJ2-1; v_call: TRBV6-6; d_call: .; clone_size: .; cdr3_nt: TGTGCCAGCATCGGGACTCAAGACAATGAGCAGTTCTTC; cdr3_aa: CASIGTQDNEQFF
j_call: TRBJ2-2; v_call: TRBV10-2; d_call: .; clone_size: .; cdr3_nt: TGCGCCAGCAGTGAGGCAGGGGAGACCGGGGAGCTGTTTTTT; cdr3_aa: CASSEAGETGELFF
j_call: TRBJ1-1; v_call: TRBV19; d_call: .; clone_size: .; cdr3_nt: TGTGCCAGTAGTATTCGGAGCCTGAACACTGAAGCTTTCTTT; cdr3_aa: CASSIRSLNTEAFF